A selection of T cell receptor beta chains follows, all from one sample in a study of shared clonotypes between healthy human individuals. Sequenced by immunoSEQ multiplex PCR; TCRdb stores in-frame clones only, minus some. The data hold a few million clones, with approximately 93% observed a single time. Sequences were obtained from naive CD4+ T cells from PBMCs. These receptors were obtained from a man aged 18-30 years in good health. Some clones in this sample may be carry-over from other donors' samples. The CDR3 runs from the conserved cysteine through the conserved F or W. The D gene is left open where the match is weak. Expanded clones get a size class; other rows say once, few or many, or leave the size out.

d_gene | j_gene | abundance | v_gene | CDR3aa | CDR3nt
- | TRBJ2-1 | - | TRBV4-1 | CASSQDPRLPEQFF | TGCGCCAGCAGCCAAGATCCGCGTTTGCCTGAGCAGTTCTTC
- | TRBJ1-2 | - | TRBV19 | CASRGVYEPGYTF | TGTGCCAGTAGGGGGGTATACGAACCTGGCTACACCTTC
- | TRBJ2-2 | - | TRBV18 | CASSPFPATFTGELFF | TGTGCCAGCTCACCATTCCCAGCTACCTTCACCGGGGAGCTGTTTTTT
- | TRBJ2-5 | - | TRBV9 | CASSVSGGGSGETQYF | TGTGCCAGCAGCGTCAGCGGTGGGGGAAGCGGGGAGACCCAGTACTTC
TRBD2 | TRBJ2-3 | - | TRBV5-1 | CASSQAGGRGTDTQYF | TGCGCCAGCAGCCAAGCGGGAGGGCGGGGCACAGATACGCAGTATTTT
- | TRBJ1-1 | once | TRBV10-1 | CASSESVGIPVIAFF | TGCGCCAGCAGTGAGTCGGTGGGCATCCCCGTGATAGCTTTCTTT
- | TRBJ1-3 | - | TRBV11-2 | CASSLGFGNTIYF | TGTGCCAGCAGCCTCGGGTTTGGAAACACCATATATTTT
TRBD1 | TRBJ2-7 | once | TRBV15 | CATSRPGTGSEQYF | TGTGCCACCAGCCGCCCCGGGACAGGGAGCGAGCAGTACTTC
- | TRBJ1-2 | few | TRBV30 | CAWSVGQGLNYGYTF | TGTGCCTGGAGTGTAGGGCAGGGGTTGAACTATGGCTACACCTTC
TRBD1 | TRBJ2-3 | - | TRBV5-1 | CASSSGTGTDTQYF | TGCGCCAGCAGCTCCGGGACAGGCACAGATACGCAGTATTTT
TRBD2 | TRBJ2-3 | - | TRBV5-1 | CASSLSGGGADTQYF | TGCGCCAGCAGCTTGTCGGGAGGAGGGGCAGATACGCAGTATTTT
TRBD1 | TRBJ2-1 | - | TRBV29-1 | CSVEVRDRAPVGQFF | TGCAGCGTTGAGGTCCGGGACAGGGCACCCGTGGGGCAGTTCTTC
TRBD2 | TRBJ2-1 | - | TRBV19 | CASNLLAGGFGEQFF | TGTGCCAGTAATTTACTAGCGGGAGGTTTCGGTGAGCAGTTCTTC
- | TRBJ1-6 | - | TRBV5-1 | CASNKSPGWESPLHF | TGCGCCAGCAACAAATCCCCAGGCTGGGAGTCACCCCTCCACTTT